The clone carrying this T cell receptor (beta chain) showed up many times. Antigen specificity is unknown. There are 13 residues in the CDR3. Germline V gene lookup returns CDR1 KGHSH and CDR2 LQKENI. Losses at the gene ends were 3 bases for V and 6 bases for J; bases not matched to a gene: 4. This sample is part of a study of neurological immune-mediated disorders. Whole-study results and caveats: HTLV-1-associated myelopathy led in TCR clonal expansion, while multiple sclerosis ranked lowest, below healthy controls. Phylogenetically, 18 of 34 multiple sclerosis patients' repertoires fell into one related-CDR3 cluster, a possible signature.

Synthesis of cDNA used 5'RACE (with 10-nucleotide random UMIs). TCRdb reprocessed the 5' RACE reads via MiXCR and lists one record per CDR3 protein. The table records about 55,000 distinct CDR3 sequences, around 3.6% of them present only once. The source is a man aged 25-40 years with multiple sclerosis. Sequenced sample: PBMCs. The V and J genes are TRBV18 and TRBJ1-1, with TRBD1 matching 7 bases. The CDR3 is CASSPDRVAEAFF. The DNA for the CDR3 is TGTGCCAGCTCACCTGACAGGGTTGCTGAAGCTTTCTTT.